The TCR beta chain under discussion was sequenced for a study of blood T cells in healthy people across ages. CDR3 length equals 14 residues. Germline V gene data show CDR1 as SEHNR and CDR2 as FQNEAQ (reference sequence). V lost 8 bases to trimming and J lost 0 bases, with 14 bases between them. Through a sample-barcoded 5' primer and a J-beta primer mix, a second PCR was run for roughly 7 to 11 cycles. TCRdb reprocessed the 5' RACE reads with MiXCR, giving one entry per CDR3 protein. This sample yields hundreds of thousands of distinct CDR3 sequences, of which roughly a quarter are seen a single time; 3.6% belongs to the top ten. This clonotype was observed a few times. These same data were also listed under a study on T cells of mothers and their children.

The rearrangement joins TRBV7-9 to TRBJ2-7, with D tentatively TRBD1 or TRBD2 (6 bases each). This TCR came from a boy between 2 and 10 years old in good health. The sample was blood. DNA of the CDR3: TGTGCCAGCCGCCGGGGGCCAGCCTCCTACGAGCAGTACTTC. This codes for CASRRGPASYEQYF.